These 5 T cell receptor beta chains originate from one sample sequenced in a study of PD-1 blockade in classical Hodgkin lymphoma. The protocol was immunoSEQ multiplex PCR, while the TCRdb copy is restricted to in-frame clones and leaves out a portion. The data show about 97,000 clones, roughly 91% seen once. Following autologous stem cell transplantation, relapse occurred in every patient, and exposure to brentuximab vedotin varied. Specimen: peripheral blood mononuclear cells (PBMCs), collected before the second cycle of nivolumab. These TCRs come from a human donor with classical Hodgkin lymphoma.

The chain couples TRBV2 to TRBJ1-1; TRBD1 matches at 7 bases. CDR1 and CDR2 (germline): SNHLY, FYNNEI. Losses at the gene ends were 5 bases for V and 11 bases for J; bases not matched to a gene: 14. This CDR3 contains 14 residues. CDR3 amino acids: CASSLDRAVLGAFF. DNA for the CDR3: TGTGCCAGCAGTCTCGACAGGGCTGTCCTCGGGGCTTTCTTT. Supplemented by reference TRBV2 and TRBJ1-1, the full variable domain reads EPEVTQTPSHQVTQMGQEVILRCVPISNHLYFYWYRQILGQKVEFLVSFYNNEISEKSEIFDDQFSVERPDGSNFTLKIRSTKLEDSAMYFCASSLDRAVLGAFFGQGTRLTVV.

This clone was observed a single time. This rearrangement joins TRBV19 to TRBJ1-4, with D possibly being TRBD1 (6 bases). Trimming took 6 bases from V and 3 from J, leaving 11 bases between them. The CDR3 has 14 residues. Germline V lookup: CDR1 LNHDA, CDR2 SQIVND (reference sequence). DNA for the CDR3: TGTGCCAGTAGATGGACAGCTCCTAATGAAAAACTGTTTTTT. Residues: CASRWTAPNEKLFF.

The chain has TRBV4-3 and TRBJ2-7, with D perhaps matching TRBD1 or TRBD2 (5 bases each). The V gene lost 0 bases and the J gene lost 2 bases, with 11 bases spanning the gap. The germline V gene encodes CDR1 LGHNA and CDR2 YSLEER. This CDR3 spans 15 amino acids. In DNA, the CDR3 is TGCGCCAGCAGCCAAGATCGCACGGGGCCCTACGAGCAGTACTTC. Translating gives CASSQDRTGPYEQYF.

The CDR3 protein is CASSFTGGYEQYF. The CDR3 DNA follows: TGTGCCAGCAGTTTTACAGGAGGCTACGAGCAGTACTTC. The chain is built from TRBV27 and TRBJ2-7; either TRBD1 or TRBD2 may fit D (5 bases each). With 3 bases removed from V and 3 bases from J, the gap between germline ends came to 9 bases. This CDR3 spans 13 amino acids. Per the germline V gene, CDR1 is MNHEY and CDR2 is SMNVEV (reference sequence).

The rearrangement links TRBV27 to TRBJ1-3; 8 bases match TRBD1. The CDR3 loop spans 14 amino acids. The trim removed 6 bases at V and 2 bases at J, leaving 3 bases unmatched. The germline V gene encodes CDR1 MNHEY and CDR2 SMNVEV (reference sequence). Written as DNA, the CDR3 is TGTGCCAGCAGGGAGACAGGGGCTGGAAACACCATATATTTT. Its translation: CASRETGAGNTIYF.